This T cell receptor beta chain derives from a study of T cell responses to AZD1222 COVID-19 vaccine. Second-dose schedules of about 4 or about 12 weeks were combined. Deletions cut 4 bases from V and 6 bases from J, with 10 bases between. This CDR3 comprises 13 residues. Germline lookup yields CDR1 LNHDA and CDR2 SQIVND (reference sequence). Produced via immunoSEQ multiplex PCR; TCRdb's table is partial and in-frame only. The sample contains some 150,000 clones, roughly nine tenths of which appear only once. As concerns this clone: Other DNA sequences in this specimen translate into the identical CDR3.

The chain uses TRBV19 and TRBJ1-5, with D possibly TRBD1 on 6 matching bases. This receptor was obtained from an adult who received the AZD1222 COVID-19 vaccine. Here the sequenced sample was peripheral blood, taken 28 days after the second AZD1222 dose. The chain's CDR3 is CASSRGGGQPQHF. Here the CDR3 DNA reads TGTGCCAGTAGTAGGGGGGGCGGTCAGCCCCAGCATTTT.